The text below deals with one T cell receptor beta chain. The sample belongs to a study of Ad26.COV2.S vaccination and SARS-CoV-2 variants. At the level of the study: It was the COV1001 Ad26.COV2.S trial arm that included the donor.

Treatment indicated: about 20 received Ad26.COV2.S at low or high dose, single or two shots; roughly 5 received placebo; per-sample allocation not given. All samples were drawn on day 63, counting from the first vaccine or placebo injection. Sequenced by immunoSEQ multiplex PCR; TCRdb stores in-frame clones only, minus some. The sample holds around 300,000 clones, around 89% seen once. The germline V gene has CDR1 MNHNS and CDR2 SASEGT. V was cut by 0 bases and J by 1 base, with 6 bases left in between. The CDR3 spans 15 residues. This chain joins TRBV6-1 and TRBJ1-4; no firm D call. The receptor was isolated from a person aged 18 to 59 who received the Ad26.COV2.S COVID-19 vaccine or a placebo. The specimen was peripheral blood, collected in a trial of Ad26.COV2.S vaccine versus placebo. For the CDR3, the DNA is TGTGCCAGCAGTGAAGCGCGGGTAACTAATGAAAAACTGTTTTTT. Protein sequence: CASSEARVTNEKLFF.